This entry lists 2 T cell receptor beta chains sequenced from one sample in a study of blood T cell repertoires in COVID-19. Method: immunoSEQ multiplex PCR; TCRdb's copy keeps in-frame clones and lacks some. Of about 73,000 clones listed, around 83% are singletons. The sequencing input was peripheral blood. These receptor sequences come from an older woman with acute or convalescent COVID-19.

The chain is built from TRBV5-5 and TRBJ1-1; tentative D call: TRBD1 (5 bases). The CDR3 is 14 residues long. Trimming removed 0 bases at V and 7 bases at J, with 13 bases between. Germline V gene sequence: CDR1 SGHKS, CDR2 YYEKEE (reference sequence). The CDR3 DNA follows: TGTGCCAGCAGCTTGGCCGGGGGTATGGTTGAAGCTTTCTTT. Its protein product is CASSLAGGMVEAFF.

This clone was observed a few times. The chain recombines TRBV20-1 with TRBJ2-3, with 10 bases that match TRBD2. The CDR3 contains 14 residues. Germline V CDR1 and CDR2: DFQATT, SNEGSKA (reference sequence). The V gene end was trimmed by 3 bases and the J gene end by 2 bases; junction bases not matched to a gene: 2. CDR3 bases: TGCAGTGCTAGTAGCGGGGGGTTCACAGATACGCAGTATTTT. As protein: CSASSGGFTDTQYF.